The following is a T cell receptor beta chain sequence with its context. The sample is drawn from a study of graft-versus-host responses after intestinal transplantation. For the study at large: For two to three years after anti-thymocyte globulin induction, all recipients took tacrolimus and steroids.

Stimulators, roughly 200,000 irradiated and violet-dye-labeled cells, were plated with roughly 200,000 CFSE-labeled responder cells. Study outcomes and limitations: GvH clones appeared in recipient marrow, some first in ileum or blood.

Generated by immunoSEQ multiplex PCR, the TCRdb table keeps only in-frame clones and is missing some. The table includes 8,500 to 11,000 clones, about 28% detected once. This TCR was recovered from a human patient who was an organ donor for intestinal transplantation. Sample: alloreactive CD4+ T cells from a mixed lymphocyte reaction culture, taken before transplantation. Subset defined: CFSE-low proliferating T cells sorted from roughly six-day pre-transplant mixed lymphocyte reaction (GvH or HvG direction).

The CDR3 loop reads CASSGQGNQPQHF. The CDR3 DNA sequence: TGTGCCAGCAGTGGACAGGGCAATCAGCCCCAGCATTTT. The J gene is TRBJ1-5, the V gene TRBV2; tentative D call: TRBD1 (6 bases). The length of the CDR3 is 13 residues. V gave up 4 bases and J gave up 2 bases, with 6 bases separating them. Germline V gene lookup returns CDR1 SNHLY and CDR2 FYNNEI.